This entry lists 30 T cell receptor beta chains sequenced from one sample in a study of spatial heterogeneity in lung cancer. Time point meaning: sample taken at primary tumor resection. No cells were sorted before sequencing. The whole RNA sequenced was extracted from tumor, nontumor lung or frozen PBMC. One entry per CDR3 protein, called by TCRdb with MiXCR from the 5' RACE reads. The table has 5,000 to 6,500 distinct CDR3 sequences, approximately 12% seen once. This specimen consisted of normal lung tissue next to the tumor, obtained at surgery. The receptor source for this set is a male donor with early-stage non-small cell lung cancer.

Within the sample, this clonotype is medium-sized. V usage is TRBV11-3 and J usage is TRBJ1-4; TRBD1 might be the D (6 bases). Germline values: CDR1 SGHNT, CDR2 YENEEA. This CDR3 comprises 17 residues. Trimming took off 3 bases at V and 7 bases at J, with 21 bases between the two ends. CDR3 protein: CASSFFDSLGGIEKLFF. CDR3 sequence (DNA): TGTGCCAGCAGCTTTTTCGACAGCCTAGGGGGAATTGAAAAACTGTTTTTT.

By proportion, this clonotype is medium-sized. V usage is TRBV27 and J usage is TRBJ2-7, with 9 positions matching TRBD1. Germline CDR1 MNHEY, CDR2 SMNVEV (reference sequence). The CDR3 is 15 residues long. Unmatched junction bases numbered 7, after V lost 5 bases and J lost 2 bases. The CDR3, as DNA: TGTGCCAGCAGTACCGACAGGGGGTCGACCTACGAGCAGTACTTC. Translation: CASSTDRGSTYEQYF.

This clonotype was recorded at least ten times. The chain uses TRBV7-9 and TRBJ1-2, with TRBD1 identical over 7 bases. Germline V lookup: CDR1 SEHNR, CDR2 FQNEAQ (reference sequence). The CDR3 is 14 residues long. After removal of 4 bases from V and 8 bases from J, the junction contained 10 bases not matched to a gene. In DNA form, the CDR3 reads TGTGCCAGCAGCTCGACCCGGGACAGCCTAGGCTACACCTTC. Protein sequence: CASSSTRDSLGYTF.

This clonotype is deemed medium-sized. This sequence joins TRBV20-1 and TRBJ1-1; weak D call: TRBD1 (6 bases). Trimming took off 3 bases at V and 0 bases at J, with 8 bases between the two ends. The germline gives CDR1 DFQATT, CDR2 SNEGSKA (reference sequence). CDR3 length: 13 amino acids. This CDR3 reads CSARGHLNTEAFF. Written as DNA, the CDR3 is TGCAGTGCTAGGGGACACTTGAACACTGAAGCTTTCTTT.

Many counts were recorded for this clonotype. The chain recombines TRBV6-1 with TRBJ2-1; TRBD2 aligns across 11 bases. V lost 4 bases and J lost 5; bases outside the gene matches: 16. CDR1 and CDR2 from the germline V gene are MNHNS and SASEGT. The CDR3 is 19 amino acids. The CDR3 region has the DNA TGTGCCAGCAGTGGCCCCTCGGGAATAGCGGGAGGGCCGAACAATGAGCAGTTCTTC. Translation gives CASSGPSGIAGGPNNEQFF.

This clonotype is deemed medium-sized. This chain links TRBV20-1 with TRBJ1-1, with D tentatively TRBD1 (5 bases). Trimming pared 5 bases from V and 6 bases from J, leaving 10 bases between. CDR1 is DFQATT and CDR2 is SNEGSKA in the germline V gene (reference sequence). The CDR3 has 11 amino acids. The CDR3 nucleotides are TGCAGTGCTTATCAAGGGGCTGAAGCTTTCTTT. Translation gives CSAYQGAEAFF.

The chain couples TRBV6-5 to TRBJ2-7; 8 nucleotides line up with TRBD2. V was clipped by 0 bases and J by 1 base; unmatched bases: 5. This CDR3 contains 16 residues. Germline values: CDR1 MNHEY, CDR2 SVGAGI. Here the CDR3 reads CASSYSQAGASYEQYF. In DNA form, the CDR3 reads TGTGCCAGCAGTTACTCCCAAGCGGGAGCATCCTACGAGCAGTACTTC.

This clonotype appeared many times. The chain carries TRBV2 and TRBJ2-3; 10 nucleotides align to TRBD1. The germline CDR1 and CDR2 sequences are SNHLY and FYNNEI. CDR3 length equals 13 residues. V trimming: 8 bases; J trimming: 2 bases; junction bases outside the gene matches: 1. The CDR3 DNA is TGTGCCAGCGGGACAGGGGACACAGATACGCAGTATTTT. Protein product: CASGTGDTDTQYF.

The J gene is TRBJ1-3, the V gene TRBV30; no firm D call. The V gene's germline CDR1 is GTSNPN and CDR2 SVGIG (reference sequence). V was clipped by 2 bases and J by 5 bases, with 16 bases between them. The CDR3 spans 15 residues. This chain's CDR3 is CAWSWWSRSRNTIYF. In DNA, the CDR3 is TGTGCCTGGAGTTGGTGGAGCCGAAGCCGAAACACCATATATTTT.

The gene calls are TRBV5-1 and TRBJ2-1; a weak D match, TRBD1 (5 bases). There are 15 residues in the CDR3. Trimming left V 5 bases short and J 8 bases short, with 20 bases between. Per germline, CDR1 SGHRS and CDR2 YFSETQ. Here the CDR3 DNA reads TGCGCCAGCAGAACCGAGCAGGGTGCGACTGATGAGCAGTTCTTC. Translated, it gives CASRTEQGATDEQFF.

This clonotype counts as large (0.1 to 1%). The rearrangement uses TRBV14 and TRBJ2-3; weak D call: TRBD2 (6 bases). Germline CDR1 is SGHDN and CDR2 is FVKESK. This CDR3 has 16 residues. The V and J ends lost 1 base and 2 bases respectively, with 13 bases between them. CDR3 region: CASSQGGGTITDTQYF. As DNA, the CDR3 is TGTGCCAGCAGCCAAGGAGGCGGGACCATCACAGATACGCAGTATTTT.

This clonotype was seen a handful of times. The V call is TRBV23-1, the J call TRBJ2-3; D is perhaps TRBD2 (6 bases). TRBV23-1 is flagged as an ORF with uncertain function. The length of the CDR3 is 15 residues. Between the trimmed V and J ends, which lost 2 bases and 5 bases, there was a span of 14 bases. The CDR3 sequence is CASSQNGGVGDTQYF. For the CDR3, the DNA is TGCGCCAGCAGTCAAAACGGGGGAGTGGGAGATACGCAGTATTTT.

This clonotype is medium-sized in the sample. V gene TRBV11-2 combines with J gene TRBJ2-1; TRBD1 matches 7 bases. Germline CDR1 and CDR2: SGHAT and FQNNGV. CDR3 length equals 13 residues. The J segment lost 14 bases and the V segment lost 0 bases, leaving 7 bases of the junction unmatched. The CDR3 here is CASSLDHSQGEFF. CDR3 nucleotides: TGTGCCAGCAGCTTAGATCATTCGCAGGGGGAGTTCTTC.

This chain uses TRBV20-1 with TRBJ1-2; D is unresolved. The germline V gene has CDR1 DFQATT and CDR2 SNEGSKA (reference sequence). The CDR3 length is 13 residues. Trimming left V 5 bases short and J 4 bases short, with 14 bases between. The CDR3 here is CSAPARASYGYTF. CDR3 nucleotides: TGCAGTGCTCCGGCTCGAGCATCCTATGGCTACACCTTC.

The chain joins TRBV6-5 to TRBJ2-3; D is tentatively TRBD1 or TRBD2 (5 bases each). CDR1 and CDR2 (germline): MNHEY, SVGAGI. Deletions cut 6 bases from V and 0 bases from J, with 16 bases between. CDR3 length equals 16 residues. CDR3 sequence reads: CASRGVGATSTDTQYF. The CDR3 DNA is TGTGCCAGCAGGGGAGTCGGGGCTACTAGCACAGATACGCAGTATTTT.

This clonotype is classed as medium-sized. The chain is built from TRBV10-3 and TRBJ2-1; 12 bases match TRBD2. J was trimmed by 1 base and V by 8 bases; bases with no gene match: 3. Germline values: CDR1 ENHRY, CDR2 SYGVKD. The CDR3 is 15 residues long. This chain's CDR3 is CAIQGTSGSYNEQFF. Here the CDR3 DNA reads TGTGCCATCCAGGGGACTAGCGGGTCCTACAATGAGCAGTTCTTC.

Many counts were recorded for this clonotype. The genes are TRBV7-9 and TRBJ1-4; 7 nucleotides align to TRBD1. Germline loops: CDR1 SEHNR, CDR2 FQNEAQ (reference sequence). The CDR3 extends over 14 amino acids. With 6 bases clipped from V and 8 bases from J, the junction kept 9 bases outside the gene matches. The CDR3 here is CASSHTGEGEKLFF. The CDR3 bases are TGTGCCAGCAGTCACACAGGGGAAGGGGAAAAACTGTTTTTT.

This chain links TRBV19 with TRBJ2-6, with no clear D. CDR1 LNHDA and CDR2 SQIVND come from the germline V gene (reference sequence). The CDR3 consists of 16 residues. V was shortened by 5 bases and J by 0 bases, with 11 bases between the two germline ends. The CDR3 reads CASSPQANSGANVLTF. The CDR3 DNA reads as TGTGCCAGTAGTCCCCAAGCGAACTCTGGGGCCAACGTCCTGACTTTC. Based on the CDR3 plus reference TRBV19 and TRBJ2-6, the full variable domain is DGGITQSPKYLFRKEGQNVTLSCEQNLNHDAMYWYRQDPGQGLRLIYYSQIVNDFQKGDIAEGYSVSREKKESFPLTVTSAQKNPTAFYLCASSPQANSGANVLTFGAGSRLTVL.

Relative to its sample, this clonotype is medium-sized. V usage is TRBV27 and J usage is TRBJ2-7; TRBD2 matches 8 bases. This CDR3 region has 15 residues. The V gene end was trimmed by 6 bases and the J gene end by 3 bases; junction bases not matched to a gene: 10. The V gene's germline CDR1 is MNHEY and CDR2 SMNVEV (reference sequence). The CDR3 coding sequence is TGTGCCAGCAGCCGCCCCCTTAGCGGGAACTACGAGCAGTACTTC. It yields the protein CASSRPLSGNYEQYF.

This clonotype was observed many times. J is TRBJ2-6 and V is TRBV29-1; possibly TRBD2 for D (5 bases). V gave up 4 bases and J gave up 1 base, with 5 bases separating them. The V gene's germline CDR1 is SQVTM and CDR2 ANQGSEA. The CDR3 is 13 residues long. In DNA form, the CDR3 reads TGCAGCGTTGCGGGGTCTGGGGCCAACGTCCTGACTTTC. Translating it yields CSVAGSGANVLTF.

This clonotype was recorded at least ten times. V gene TRBV6-1 combines with J gene TRBJ1-1; 11 nucleotides agree with TRBD1. After removal of 6 bases from V and 7 bases from J, the junction contained 7 bases not matched to a gene. The V gene's germline CDR1 is MNHNS and CDR2 SASEGT. The CDR3 is 14 residues long. CDR3 amino acids: CASRGGQGVSEAFF. The CDR3, as DNA: TGTGCCAGCAGGGGGGGACAGGGGGTGAGTGAAGCTTTCTTT.

This clonotype showed up many times. The chain recombines TRBV18 with TRBJ2-7; possibly TRBD1 for D (5 bases). This CDR3 is 15 amino acids long. The V and J ends lost 3 bases and 2 bases respectively, with 14 bases between them. Germline V CDR1 and CDR2: KGHSH, LQKENI. The DNA of the CDR3 is TGTGCCAGCTCACCCGACAGTATGATGACCTACGAGCAGTACTTC. Protein sequence: CASSPDSMMTYEQYF. Combining the CDR3 with reference TRBV18 and TRBJ2-7 gives the whole variable domain NAGVMQNPRHLVRRRGQEARLRCSPMKGHSHVYWYRQLPEEGLKFMVYLQKENIIDESGMPKERFSAEFPKEGPSILRIQQVVRGDSAAYFCASSPDSMMTYEQYFGPGTRLTVT.

In this sample, this clonotype is medium-sized. CDR3 bases: TGTGCCAGCAGCCTTAACATGTTAGGCACCGGGGAGCTGTTTTTT. Protein sequence: CASSLNMLGTGELFF. The chain carries TRBV7-2 and TRBJ2-2, with D unclear. The CDR3 loop spans 15 amino acids. Trimming took off 5 bases at V and 4 bases at J, with 14 bases between the two ends. Germline assignment: CDR1 SGHTA and CDR2 FQGNSA.

In this sample, this clonotype turned up many times. V gene TRBV18 combines with J gene TRBJ2-1, with D possibly TRBD1 on 6 matching bases. CDR1 and CDR2 from the germline V gene are KGHSH and LQKENI. The V end was cut by 4 bases, the J end by 8 bases, with 15 bases between. The CDR3 is 14 amino acids. The CDR3 loop reads CASSQIDRPDEQFF. CDR3 bases: TGTGCCAGCTCACAAATCGACAGGCCCGATGAGCAGTTCTTC.

V gene TRBV10-3 combines with J gene TRBJ2-5, with D possibly TRBD2 on 5 matching bases. Trimming shortened V by 8 bases and J by 3 bases, and 13 bases separated the two germline ends. Germline values: CDR1 ENHRY, CDR2 SYGVKD. The CDR3 runs to 13 residues. The CDR3 loop reads CAIGVREEETQYF. The CDR3 coding sequence is TGTGCCATCGGTGTACGGGAAGAAGAGACCCAGTACTTC.

By share, this clonotype counts as medium-sized. The chain employs TRBV24-1 and TRBJ2-2; D ambiguous. Germline V gene lookup returns CDR1 KGHDR and CDR2 SFDVKD. CDR3 size: 12 residues. V lost 1 base and J lost 6, with 2 bases in between. DNA for the CDR3: TGTGCCACCAGTGATTTTCCCGGGGAGCTGTTTTTT. Translation gives CATSDFPGELFF.

There are a few counts of this clonotype. The rearrangement links TRBV12-3 or TRBV12-4 to TRBJ1-5; D call uncertain. The V and J ends lost 2 bases and 4 bases respectively, with 9 bases between them. The length of the CDR3 is 14 residues. The chain's CDR3 is CASSLSSLNQPQHF. The CDR3 DNA reads TGTGCCAGCAGTTTATCCAGCCTTAATCAGCCCCAGCATTTT.

This sequence joins TRBV7-9 and TRBJ2-1, with D perhaps assigned TRBD1 or TRBD2 (5 bases each). Germline lookup yields CDR1 SEHNR and CDR2 FQNEAQ (reference sequence). The germline V and J ends were trimmed by 5 bases and 2 bases, with 16 bases remaining between them. The CDR3 is 16 residues long. For the CDR3, the DNA is TGTGCCAGCAGCGGCGGAGGACTGGACACCTACAATGAGCAGTTCTTC. Amino acid sequence: CASSGGGLDTYNEQFF.

This clonotype appeared many times. The CDR3 loop is CASSRSGTYNEQFF. CDR3 DNA sequence: TGTGCCAGCAGCCGTAGCGGGACCTACAATGAGCAGTTCTTC. This chain connects TRBV3-1 to TRBJ2-1, with TRBD2 identical over 8 bases. Germline trimming cut 4 bases from V and 2 bases from J; bases unmatched to any gene: 1. The CDR3 covers 14 residues. Germline CDR1 reads LGHDT; CDR2 reads YNNKEL (reference sequence).

In its sample, this clonotype is medium-sized (0.01 to 0.1%). V and J are TRBV12-3 or TRBV12-4 and TRBJ2-1; D perhaps matches TRBD2 (6 bases). The germline V and J ends were trimmed by 0 bases and 2 bases, with 11 bases remaining between them. The CDR3 spans 16 residues. This CDR3 is CASSLAEGVPYNEQFF. The CDR3 DNA reads TGTGCCAGCAGTTTAGCGGAGGGCGTACCCTACAATGAGCAGTTCTTC.